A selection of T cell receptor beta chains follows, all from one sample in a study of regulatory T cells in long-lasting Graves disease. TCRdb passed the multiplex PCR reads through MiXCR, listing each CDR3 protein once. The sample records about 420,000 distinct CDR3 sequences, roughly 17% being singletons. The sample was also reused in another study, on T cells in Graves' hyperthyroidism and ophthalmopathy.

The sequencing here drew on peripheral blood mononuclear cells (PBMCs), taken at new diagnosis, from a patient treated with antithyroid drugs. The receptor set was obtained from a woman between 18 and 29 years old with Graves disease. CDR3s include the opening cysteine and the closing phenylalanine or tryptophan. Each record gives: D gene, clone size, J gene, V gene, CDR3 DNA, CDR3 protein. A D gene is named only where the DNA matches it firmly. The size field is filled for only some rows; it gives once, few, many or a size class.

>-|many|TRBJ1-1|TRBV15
TGTGCCACCAGCGTGAGTTCGCTAGGCACTGAAGCTTTCTTT
CATSVSSLGTEAFF
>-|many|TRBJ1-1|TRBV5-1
TGCGCCAGCAGCGCCCTATTAGGAAACACTGAAGCTTTCTTT
CASSALLGNTEAFF
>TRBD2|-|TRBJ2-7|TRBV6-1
TGTGCCAGCCATAGCGGGTCTGCCTACGAGCAGTACTTC
CASHSGSAYEQYF
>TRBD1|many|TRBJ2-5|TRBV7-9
TGTGCCAGCAGCTTAGCGACAGGGGGCCAAGAGACCCAGTACTTC
CASSLATGGQETQYF
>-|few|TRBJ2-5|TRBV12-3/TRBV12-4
TGTGCCAGCAGTTTCTGGACAGACCAAGAGACCCAGTACTTC
CASSFWTDQETQYF
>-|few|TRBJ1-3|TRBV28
TGTGGTTCAAGGCTCCGCTCTGGAAACACCATATATTTT
CGSRLRSGNTIYF
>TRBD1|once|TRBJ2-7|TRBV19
TGTGCCAGTAGTATTTCGGGACAGGGGGCTCACGAGCAGTACTTC
CASSISGQGAHEQYF
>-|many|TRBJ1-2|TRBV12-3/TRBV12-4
TGTGCCAGCAGTTTAGAATCAAGGGCCCTCCCCTATGGCTACACCTTC
CASSLESRALPYGYTF
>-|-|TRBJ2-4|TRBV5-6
TGTGCCAGCAGCTTGGGGGGGCAGGCGGCCAAAAACATTCAGTACTTC
CASSLGGQAAKNIQYF
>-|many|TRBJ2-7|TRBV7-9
TGTGCCAGCAGCTTAGAGCAGTCCTACGAGCAGTACTTC
CASSLEQSYEQYF
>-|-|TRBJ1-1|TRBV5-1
TGCGCCAGCAGCTTGGCGGTTTCAGACATGAACACTGAAGCTTTCTTT
CASSLAVSDMNTEAFF
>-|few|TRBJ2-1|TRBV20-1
TGCAGTGCTCCAGTGGGGGCCCTCTACAATGAGCAGTTCTTC
CSAPVGALYNEQFF
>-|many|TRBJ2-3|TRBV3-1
TGTGCCAGCAGCCAAGTGGAGGATACGCAGTATTTT
CASSQVEDTQYF
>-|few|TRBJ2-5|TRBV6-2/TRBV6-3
TGTGCCAGCAGTTACACGGGGCCCCCGGACAGCCTGCAAGAGACCCAGTACTTC
CASSYTGPPDSLQETQYF
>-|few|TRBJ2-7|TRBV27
TGTGCCAGCAGTTTATCGACTAGGCCGCGTTACGAGCAGTACTTC
CASSLSTRPRYEQYF
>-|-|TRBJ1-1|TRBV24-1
TGTGCCACCAGTTCCGGGCAAAGGGGATCTAGGACTGAAGCTTTCTTT
CATSSGQRGSRTEAFF
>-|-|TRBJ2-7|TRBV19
TGTGCCAGTAGGTTGACTAGTACGGGGAGCTACGAGCAGTACTTC
CASRLTSTGSYEQYF
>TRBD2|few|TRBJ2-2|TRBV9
TGTGCCAGCAGCGCCCCGGGGGGATCGAACACCGGGGAGCTGTTTTTT
CASSAPGGSNTGELFF
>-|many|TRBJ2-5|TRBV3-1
TGTGCCAGCAGTCAAAGTCAGCAGGGCGGGGAGACCCAGTACTTC
CASSQSQQGGETQYF
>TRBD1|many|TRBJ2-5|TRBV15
TGTGCCACCAGTCGAGACAGGGGAGTTGGGACCCAGTACTTC
CATSRDRGVGTQYF
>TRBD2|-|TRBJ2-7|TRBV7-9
TGTGCCAGCACTCAATCGACTAGCGGGAGTGGTGAGCAGTACTTC
CASTQSTSGSGEQYF
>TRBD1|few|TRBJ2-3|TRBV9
TGTGCCAGCAGCGTCCAGGGGGCAGATACGCAGTATTTT
CASSVQGADTQYF
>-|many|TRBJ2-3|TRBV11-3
TGTGCCAGCAGCTACGGGTCAAAAACGCAGTATTTT
CASSYGSKTQYF
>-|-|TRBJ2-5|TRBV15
TGTGCCACCAGCAGGAGGAGGGCGGACCAAGAGACCCAGTACTTC
CATSRRRADQETQYF
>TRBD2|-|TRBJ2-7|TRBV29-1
TGCAGCGCAGGACTAGCGGGAACCTACGAGCAGTACTTC
CSAGLAGTYEQYF
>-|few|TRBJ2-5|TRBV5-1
TGCGCCAGCAGCTCGGGACAACAAGAGACCCAGTACTTC
CASSSGQQETQYF
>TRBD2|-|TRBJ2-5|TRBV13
TGTGCCAGTAAACTAGCGGGAGATGTGGAGACCCAGTACTTC
CASKLAGDVETQYF
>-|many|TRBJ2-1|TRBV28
TGTGCCAGCAGTTTACTGCGCGTGGGGAATGAGCAGTTCTTC
CASSLLRVGNEQFF
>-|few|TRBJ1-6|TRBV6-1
TGTGCCAGCAGTGAAGGGGTAGCTTCACCCCTCCACTTT
CASSEGVASPLHF
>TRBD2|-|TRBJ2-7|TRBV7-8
TGTGCCAGCAGCTTGACTAGCCGGGTAGCGGGTGACTACGAGCAGTACTTC
CASSLTSRVAGDYEQYF
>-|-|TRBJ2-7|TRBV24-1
TGTGCCACCAGTGGGACATTCAATGAGCAGTACTTC
CATSGTFNEQYF
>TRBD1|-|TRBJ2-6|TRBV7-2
TGTGCCAGCAGCCATCCCCGGGACAGGAGCTCTGGGGCCAACGTCCTGACTTTC
CASSHPRDRSSGANVLTF
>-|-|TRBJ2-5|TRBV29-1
TGCAGCGTATCCCCGCTCCAAGAGACCCAGTACTTC
CSVSPLQETQYF
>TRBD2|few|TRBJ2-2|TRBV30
TGTGCCTGGAATGGGAGGGATACCGGGGAGCTGTTTTTT
CAWNGRDTGELFF
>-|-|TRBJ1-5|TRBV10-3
TGTGCCATCAGTGAGTCCGGGACCGATGAGCCCCAGCATTTT
CAISESGTDEPQHF
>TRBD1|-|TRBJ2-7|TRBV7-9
TGTGCCAGCAGCGCCCCGGGACAGGTCCTCAATGAGCAGTACTTC
CASSAPGQVLNEQYF
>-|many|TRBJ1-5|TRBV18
TGTGCCAGCTCACACAGGGCGGAGGCTCAGCCCCAGCATTTT
CASSHRAEAQPQHF
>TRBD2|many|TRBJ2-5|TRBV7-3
TGTGCCAGCAGCCCAAGGGGCGGGAGAGTAGAGACCCAGTACTTC
CASSPRGGRVETQYF
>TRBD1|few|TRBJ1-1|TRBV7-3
TGTGCCAGCAGCACAACAGGGGGCGACACTGAAGCTTTCTTT
CASSTTGGDTEAFF
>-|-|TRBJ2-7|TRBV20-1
TGCAGTGCTAGACCCGACAGGAGGGCCTTCTCCTACGAGCAGTACTTC
CSARPDRRAFSYEQYF
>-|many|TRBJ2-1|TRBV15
TGTGCCACCAGCAGAGCCCCTGGCCAGCGGGCCTCCTACAATGAGCAGTTCTTC
CATSRAPGQRASYNEQFF
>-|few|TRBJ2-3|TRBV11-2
TGTGCCAGCAGCTCCCCGGGACTCGTCAGTGATACGCAGTATTTT
CASSSPGLVSDTQYF
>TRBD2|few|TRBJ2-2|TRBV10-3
TGTGCCATCAGTGATGCCATAGCGGGAATCTTAACCGGGGAGCTGTTTTTT
CAISDAIAGILTGELFF
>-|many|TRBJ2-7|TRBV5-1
TGCGCCAGCAGCTACTCCACCGAATCCTACGAGCAGTACTTC
CASSYSTESYEQYF
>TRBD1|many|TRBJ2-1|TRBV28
TGTGCCAGCAGCCACCTCGGGACAGGGGTTGAGCAGTTCTTC
CASSHLGTGVEQFF
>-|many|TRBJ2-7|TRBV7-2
TGTGCCAGCAGCTTCTCAGAAGCGAATTTTAATAACGAGCAGTACTTC
CASSFSEANFNNEQYF
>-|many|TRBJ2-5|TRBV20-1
TGCAGTGCTACCCCGCCGCAAGAGACCCAGTACTTC
CSATPPQETQYF
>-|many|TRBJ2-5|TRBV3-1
TGTGCCAGCAGCCAACGTGGCGGAGGGGCCGGAGAGACCCAGTACTTC
CASSQRGGGAGETQYF
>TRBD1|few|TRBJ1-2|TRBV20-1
TGCAGTGCTAGAGATCTGGGGGGCAGGGGGGTTAACTATGGCTACACCTTC
CSARDLGGRGVNYGYTF
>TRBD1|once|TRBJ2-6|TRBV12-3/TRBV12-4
TGTGCCAGCGGAACAGGGGGCGGCTCTGGGGCCAACGTCCTGACTTTC
CASGTGGGSGANVLTF
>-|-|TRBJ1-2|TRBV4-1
TGCGCCAGCAGCCAAGAAATAGGGGTGAAGGATGGCTACACCTTC
CASSQEIGVKDGYTF
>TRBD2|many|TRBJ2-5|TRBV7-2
TGTGCCAGCAGCCGTGGACTAGCGGGAGGGGGAGGGACCCAGTACTTC
CASSRGLAGGGGTQYF
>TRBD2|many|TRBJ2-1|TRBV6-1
TGTGCCAGCAGTGATCCCGGACTAGCGGGAGTACGGGCCTACAATGAGCAGTTCTTC
CASSDPGLAGVRAYNEQFF
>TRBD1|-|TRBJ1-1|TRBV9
TGTGCCAGCAGCTTGGGACAGGGGAAGAACACTGAAGCTTTCTTT
CASSLGQGKNTEAFF
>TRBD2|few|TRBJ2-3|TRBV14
TGTGCCAGCAGCCACGGACTCGGGAGGACAGATACGCAGTATTTT
CASSHGLGRTDTQYF
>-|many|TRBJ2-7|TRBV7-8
TGTGCCAGCAGCCAAACAGTGGACAGCTCCTACGAGCAGTACTTC
CASSQTVDSSYEQYF
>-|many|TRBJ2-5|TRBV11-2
TGTGCCAGCAGCTCCCTTCGTGGGGGGCAAGGGGAGACCCAGTACTTC
CASSSLRGGQGETQYF
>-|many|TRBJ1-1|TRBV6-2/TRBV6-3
TGTGCCAGCAGCGACCCTCTAGGGTTGAACACTGAAGCTTTCTTT
CASSDPLGLNTEAFF
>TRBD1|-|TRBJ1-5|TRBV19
TGTGCCAGTAGTATAAAGACAGGGGATCAGCCCCAGCATTTT
CASSIKTGDQPQHF